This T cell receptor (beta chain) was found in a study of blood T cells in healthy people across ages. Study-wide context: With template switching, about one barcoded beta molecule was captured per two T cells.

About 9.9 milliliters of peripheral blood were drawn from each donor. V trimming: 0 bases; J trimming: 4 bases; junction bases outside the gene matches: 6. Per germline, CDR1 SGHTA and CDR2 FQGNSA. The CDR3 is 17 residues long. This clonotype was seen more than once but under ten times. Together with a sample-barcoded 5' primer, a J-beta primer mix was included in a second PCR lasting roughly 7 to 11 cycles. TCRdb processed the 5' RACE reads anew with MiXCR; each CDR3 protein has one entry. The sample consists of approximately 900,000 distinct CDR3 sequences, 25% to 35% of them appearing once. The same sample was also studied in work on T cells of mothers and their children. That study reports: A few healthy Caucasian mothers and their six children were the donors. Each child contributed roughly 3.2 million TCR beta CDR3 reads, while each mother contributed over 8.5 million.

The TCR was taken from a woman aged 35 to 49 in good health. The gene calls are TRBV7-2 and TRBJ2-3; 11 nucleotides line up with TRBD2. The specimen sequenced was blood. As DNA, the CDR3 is TGTGCCAGCAGCTTAGCGGGTAGCGGGGGGGGTTCAGATACGCAGTATTTT. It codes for CASSLAGSGGGSDTQYF.